The clone carrying this T cell receptor beta chain qualifies as medium-sized. Its antigen is unidentified. The study ran its PCR with 60 Vbeta and 13 Jbeta primers. Assay used: immunoSEQ multiplex PCR; TCRdb lists only in-frame clones, some missing. The repertoire includes about 170,000 clones, approximately 80% of them detected once, and 2% to 2.5% sits in the top ten. The V end lost 2 bases, the J end lost 4 bases, and 11 bases lay between the germline ends. The CDR3 contains 14 residues. Per the germline V gene, CDR1 is MNHEY and CDR2 is SVGAGI. The source of the sample is a study of cytomegalovirus exposure and HLA in healthy donors. Whole-study context: HLA-typed donors were the source of about 85 million unique TCRs, which an early data release held. Study conclusions and caveats: Sequence variants that were highly shared formed a cluster that was likely a sequencing artifact.

Material: PBMCs. The chain has TRBV6-5 and TRBJ1-2, with a weak D call TRBD1 (5 bases). This TCR was sampled from a woman aged 50 to 65 in good health and CMV-seronegative. The CDR3 reads CASSYGAGLYGYTF. CDR3 bases: TGTGCCAGCAGTTACGGGGCAGGGCTCTATGGCTACACCTTC.